This T cell receptor (beta chain) was profiled in a study of Ad26.COV2.S vaccination and SARS-CoV-2 variants. Overall study results and limits: Recipients of either vaccine or placebo displayed similar breadth of non-spike TCRs.

The V gene lost 0 bases and the J gene lost 5 bases, with 12 bases spanning the gap. CDR1 and CDR2 from the germline V gene are SGHRS and YFSETQ. CDR3 length: 15 residues. Assay used: immunoSEQ multiplex PCR; TCRdb lists only in-frame clones, some missing. The data contain some 390,000 clones, over 75% of them singletons. As for this clone: The antigen remains undetermined.

The treatment was: roughly 19 received Ad26.COV2.S at low or high dose, single or two shots; roughly 5 received placebo; per-sample allocation not given. The samples were gathered on day 63 after the first injection of vaccine or placebo. Here the sequenced sample was peripheral blood, taken in a trial of Ad26.COV2.S vaccine versus placebo. This sequence originates from a person aged 18-60 years who received the Ad26.COV2.S COVID-19 vaccine or a placebo. The chain has TRBV5-1 and TRBJ1-5; D remains unclear. The CDR3 nucleotides read TGCGCCAGCAGCTTGGACAGTGCAAAGGATCAGCCCCAGCATTTT. Protein sequence: CASSLDSAKDQPQHF. Full variable domain (missing parts from reference TRBV5-1 and TRBJ1-5): KAGVTQTPRYLIKTRGQQVTLSCSPISGHRSVSWYQQTPGQGLQFLFEYFSETQRNKGNFPGRFSGRQFSNSRSEMNVSTLELGDSALYLCASSLDSAKDQPQHFGDGTRLSIL.